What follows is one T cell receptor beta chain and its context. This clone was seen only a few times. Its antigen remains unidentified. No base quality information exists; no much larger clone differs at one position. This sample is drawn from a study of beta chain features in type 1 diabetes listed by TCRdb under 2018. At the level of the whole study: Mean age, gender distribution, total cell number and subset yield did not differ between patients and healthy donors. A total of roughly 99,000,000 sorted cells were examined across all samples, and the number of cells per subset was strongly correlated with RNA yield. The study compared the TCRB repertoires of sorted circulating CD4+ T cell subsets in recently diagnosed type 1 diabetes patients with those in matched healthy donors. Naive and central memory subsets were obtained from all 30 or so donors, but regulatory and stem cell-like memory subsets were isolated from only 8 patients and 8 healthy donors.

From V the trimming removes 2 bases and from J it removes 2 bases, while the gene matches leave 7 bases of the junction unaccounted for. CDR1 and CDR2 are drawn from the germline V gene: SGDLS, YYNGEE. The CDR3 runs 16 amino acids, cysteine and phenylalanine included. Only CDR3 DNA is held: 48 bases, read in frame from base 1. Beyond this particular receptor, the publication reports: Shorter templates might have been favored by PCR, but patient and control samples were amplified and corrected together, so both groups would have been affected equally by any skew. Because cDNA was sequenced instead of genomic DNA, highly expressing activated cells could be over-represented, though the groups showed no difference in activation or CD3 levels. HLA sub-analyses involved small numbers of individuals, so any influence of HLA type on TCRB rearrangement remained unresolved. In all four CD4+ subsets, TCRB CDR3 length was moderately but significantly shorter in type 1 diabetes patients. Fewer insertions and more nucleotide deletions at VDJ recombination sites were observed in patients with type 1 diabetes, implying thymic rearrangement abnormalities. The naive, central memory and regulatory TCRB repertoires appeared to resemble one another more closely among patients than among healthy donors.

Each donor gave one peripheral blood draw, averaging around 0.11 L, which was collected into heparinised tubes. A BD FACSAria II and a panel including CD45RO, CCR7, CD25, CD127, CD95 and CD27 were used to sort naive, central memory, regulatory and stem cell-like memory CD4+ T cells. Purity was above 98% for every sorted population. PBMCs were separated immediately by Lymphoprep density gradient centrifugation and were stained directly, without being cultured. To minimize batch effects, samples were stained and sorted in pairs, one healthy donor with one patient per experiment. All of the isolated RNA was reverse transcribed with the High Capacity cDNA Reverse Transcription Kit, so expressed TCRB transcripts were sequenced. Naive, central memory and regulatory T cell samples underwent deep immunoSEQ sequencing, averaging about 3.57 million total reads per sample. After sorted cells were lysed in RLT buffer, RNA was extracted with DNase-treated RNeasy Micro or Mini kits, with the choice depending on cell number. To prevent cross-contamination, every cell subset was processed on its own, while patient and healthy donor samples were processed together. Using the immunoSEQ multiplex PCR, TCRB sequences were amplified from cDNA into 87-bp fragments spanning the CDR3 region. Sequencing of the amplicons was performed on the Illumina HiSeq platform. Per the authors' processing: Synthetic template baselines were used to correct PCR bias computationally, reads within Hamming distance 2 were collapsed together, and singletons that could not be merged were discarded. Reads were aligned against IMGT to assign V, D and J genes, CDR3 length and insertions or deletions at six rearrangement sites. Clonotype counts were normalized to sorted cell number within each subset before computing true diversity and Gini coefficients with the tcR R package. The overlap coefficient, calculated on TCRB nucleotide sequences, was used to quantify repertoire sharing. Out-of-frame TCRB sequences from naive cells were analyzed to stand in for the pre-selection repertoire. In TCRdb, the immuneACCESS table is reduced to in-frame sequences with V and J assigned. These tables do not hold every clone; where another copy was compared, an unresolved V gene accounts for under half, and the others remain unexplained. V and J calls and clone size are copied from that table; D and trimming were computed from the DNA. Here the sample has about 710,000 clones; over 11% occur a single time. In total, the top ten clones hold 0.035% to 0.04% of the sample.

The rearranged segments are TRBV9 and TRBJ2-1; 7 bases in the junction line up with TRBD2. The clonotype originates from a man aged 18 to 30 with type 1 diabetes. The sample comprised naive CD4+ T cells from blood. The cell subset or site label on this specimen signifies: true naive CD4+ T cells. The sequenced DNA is TGTGCCAGCAGCGTTGGGCTAGCGGCGGCCTACAATGAGCAGTTCTTC. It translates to CASSVGLAAAYNEQFF. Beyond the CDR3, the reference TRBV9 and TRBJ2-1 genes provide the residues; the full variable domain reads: DSGVTQTPKHLITATGQRVTLRCSPRSGDLSVYWYQQSLDQGLQFLIQYYNGEERAKGNILERFSAQQFPDLHSELNLSSLELGDSALYFCASSVGLAAAYNEQFFGPGTRLTVL.